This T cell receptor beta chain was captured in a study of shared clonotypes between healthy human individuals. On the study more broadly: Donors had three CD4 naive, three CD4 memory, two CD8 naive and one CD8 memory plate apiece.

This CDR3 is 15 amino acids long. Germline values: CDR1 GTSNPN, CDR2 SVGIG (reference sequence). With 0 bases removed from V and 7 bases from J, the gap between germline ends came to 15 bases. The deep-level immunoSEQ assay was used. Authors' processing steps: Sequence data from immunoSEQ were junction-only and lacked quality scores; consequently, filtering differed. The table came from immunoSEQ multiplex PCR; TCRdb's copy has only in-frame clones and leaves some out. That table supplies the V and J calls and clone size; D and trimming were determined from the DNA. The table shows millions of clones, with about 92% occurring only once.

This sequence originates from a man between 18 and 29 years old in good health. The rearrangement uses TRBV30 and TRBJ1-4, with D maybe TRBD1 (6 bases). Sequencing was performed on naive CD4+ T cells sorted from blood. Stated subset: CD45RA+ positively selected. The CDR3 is CAWSVTRTAGEKLFF. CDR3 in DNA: TGTGCCTGGAGTGTCACTAGGACAGCGGGTGAAAAACTGTTTTTT.